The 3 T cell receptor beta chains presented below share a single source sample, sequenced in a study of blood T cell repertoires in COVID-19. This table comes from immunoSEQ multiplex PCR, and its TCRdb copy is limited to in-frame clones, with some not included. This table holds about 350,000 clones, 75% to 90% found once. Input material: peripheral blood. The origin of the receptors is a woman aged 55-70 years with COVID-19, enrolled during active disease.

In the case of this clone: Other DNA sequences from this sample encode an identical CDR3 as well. In nucleotides, the CDR3 is TGTGCCAGCAGCCCGACAGTGAACACTGAAGCTTTCTTT. It specifies CASSPTVNTEAFF. The gene calls are TRBV7-9 and TRBJ1-1; TRBD1 might be the D (5 bases). This CDR3 is 13 amino acids long. V lost 5 bases and J 0 bases, leaving 7 bases between the germline ends. The V gene's germline CDR1 is SEHNR and CDR2 FQNEAQ (reference sequence).

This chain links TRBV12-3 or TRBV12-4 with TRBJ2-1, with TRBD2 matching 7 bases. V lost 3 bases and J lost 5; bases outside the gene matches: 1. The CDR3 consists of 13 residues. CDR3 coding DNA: TGTGCCAGCAGTTTGGCGGGGGACAATGAGCAGTTCTTC. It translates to CASSLAGDNEQFF.

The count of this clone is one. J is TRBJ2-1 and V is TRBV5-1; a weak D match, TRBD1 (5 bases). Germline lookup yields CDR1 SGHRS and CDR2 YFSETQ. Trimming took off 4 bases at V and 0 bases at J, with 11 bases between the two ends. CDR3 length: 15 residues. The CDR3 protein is CASSEGVSSYNEQFF. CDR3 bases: TGCGCCAGCAGCGAAGGGGTTAGCTCCTACAATGAGCAGTTCTTC. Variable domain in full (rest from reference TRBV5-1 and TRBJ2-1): KAGVTQTPRYLIKTRGQQVTLSCSPISGHRSVSWYQQTPGQGLQFLFEYFSETQRNKGNFPGRFSGRQFSNSRSEMNVSTLELGDSALYLCASSEGVSSYNEQFFGPGTRLTVL.